The 23 T cell receptor beta chains below were found in one sample sequenced in a study of CD8 T cells in Susac syndrome. The RNA input was about 0.45 to 1 ug, and it was reverse transcribed with random hexamers. MiXCR, applied by TCRdb to the immunoSEQ multiplex PCR reads, yields one record per CDR3 protein. Counted here are under 95,000 distinct CDR3 sequences, 85% to 95% occurring once; the ten biggest clones make up under 0.5%. The sequencing sample was made of CD8+ T cells from PBMCs. The receptors were sampled from a human donor with Susac syndrome.

The V gene is TRBV29-1, the J gene TRBJ2-7; 10 positions agree with TRBD2. CDR1 and CDR2 (germline): SQVTM, ANQGSEA. V lost 6 bases to trimming and J lost 0 bases; unmatched junction nucleotides: 8. CDR3 length: 15 residues. CDR3 sequence (DNA): TGCAGCGTCGATGGGACTAGCGTTAACTCCTACGAGCAGTACTTC. It specifies CSVDGTSVNSYEQYF.

The chain combines TRBV12-3 or TRBV12-4 with TRBJ2-1, with D possibly matching TRBD2 (6 bases). V gave up 5 bases and J gave up 1 base, with 15 bases separating them. This CDR3 spans 16 amino acids. CDR3 in amino acids: CASSPHLAGSYNEQFF. In DNA, the CDR3 is TGTGCCAGCAGTCCTCACCTCGCGGGGTCCTACAATGAGCAGTTCTTC.

The rearrangement joins TRBV5-4 to TRBJ1-1, with 8 bases matching TRBD1. The length of the CDR3 is 17 residues. CDR1 is SGHNT and CDR2 is YYREEE in the germline V gene (reference sequence). V dropped 0 bases and J dropped 1; count of bases not matched to a gene: 8. CDR3 in amino acids: CASSLVTGAGGNTEAFF. In DNA form, the CDR3 reads TGTGCCAGCAGCTTGGTGACAGGGGCCGGGGGGAACACTGAAGCTTTCTTT.

The CDR3 bases are TGTGCCAGCAGTGAAGAGACGTCTTATGGCTACACCTTC. Protein product: CASSEETSYGYTF. The V gene is TRBV2, the J gene TRBJ1-2; no reliable D call. CDR1 and CDR2 from the germline V gene are SNHLY and FYNNEI. The CDR3 is 13 amino acids. The V end was cut by 1 base, the J end by 5 bases, with 8 bases between.

The J gene is TRBJ2-4, the V gene TRBV27; TRBD1 agrees at 7 bases. Germline V CDR1 and CDR2: MNHEY, SMNVEV (reference sequence). V was clipped by 2 bases and J by 7 bases; unmatched bases: 2. This CDR3 contains 13 residues. The CDR3 loop reads CASSLEGANIQYF. CDR3 coding DNA: TGTGCCAGCAGTTTAGAGGGGGCGAACATTCAGTACTTC.

The V gene is TRBV29-1, the J gene TRBJ2-1; D could derive from TRBD1 or TRBD2 (7 bases each). Per germline, CDR1 SQVTM and CDR2 ANQGSEA. The CDR3 is 16 amino acids. With 3 bases removed from V and 9 bases from J, the gap between germline ends came to 24 bases. Written as DNA, the CDR3 is TGCAGCGTTGAGGCCGACAGGGACTACCGTCCCGGTGAGCAGTTCTTC. Protein product: CSVEADRDYRPGEQFF.

The genes are TRBV7-9 and TRBJ2-1, with 9 bases matching TRBD2. Germline CDR1 SEHNR, CDR2 FQNEAQ (reference sequence). Trimming removed 5 bases from V and 7 bases from J; junction bases left unmatched: 3. The CDR3 spans 13 residues. In DNA, the CDR3 is TGTGCCAGCAGCCGTAGCGGGAGTAATGAGCAGTTCTTC. Its translation: CASSRSGSNEQFF.

The gene calls are TRBV4-1 and TRBJ2-7; no definite D call. V lost 2 bases to trimming and J lost 0 bases, with 11 bases between them. Per germline, CDR1 MGHRA and CDR2 YSYEKL. This CDR3 region has 15 residues. Here the CDR3 reads CASSQTRSSSYEQYF. In nucleotides, the CDR3 is TGCGCCAGCAGCCAAACCCGATCCAGCTCCTACGAGCAGTACTTC.

The chain recombines TRBV6-5 with TRBJ1-2, with D perhaps TRBD1 (5 bases). The CDR3 sequence is 15 residues long. With 2 bases removed from V and 3 bases from J, the gap between germline ends came to 13 bases. Germline V gene lookup returns CDR1 MNHEY and CDR2 SVGAGI. The CDR3 loop is CASSYKGELYYGYTF. CDR3 bases: TGTGCCAGCAGTTACAAAGGGGAGTTATACTATGGCTACACCTTC.

The rearrangement uses TRBV6-1 and TRBJ2-7; D may be TRBD1 or TRBD2 (5 bases each). V was trimmed by 3 bases and J by 3 bases, leaving 12 bases between them. CDR1 and CDR2 (germline): MNHNS, SASEGT. This CDR3 contains 14 residues. The CDR3 sequence: CASSERGRRYEQYF. The DNA for the CDR3 is TGTGCCAGCAGTGAGAGGGGACGGCGCTACGAGCAGTACTTC.

CDR3 nucleotides: TGCAGCGTCCCAAGGGGGACTAGCCACAATGAGCAGTTCTTC. This encodes CSVPRGTSHNEQFF. The chain couples TRBV29-1 to TRBJ2-1, with 9 positions matching TRBD2. The germline V gene has CDR1 SQVTM and CDR2 ANQGSEA. V dropped 6 bases and J dropped 5; count of bases not matched to a gene: 8. This CDR3 contains 14 residues.

This clonotype has only one observation. The V and J genes are TRBV29-1 and TRBJ2-1, with 10 bases matching TRBD2. The CDR3 has 11 residues. CDR1 is SQVTM and CDR2 is ANQGSEA in the germline V gene. Trimming removed 6 bases from V and 10 bases from J; junction bases left unmatched: 3. The CDR3 loop reads CSVAGGMEQFF. In nucleotides, the CDR3 is TGCAGCGTAGCGGGGGGGATGGAGCAGTTCTTC.

The rearrangement uses TRBV30 and TRBJ2-1, with 12 bases that match TRBD2. The CDR3 is 13 amino acids. The trim removed 4 bases at V and 5 bases at J, leaving 0 bases unmatched. Germline-derived CDR1 and CDR2 are GTSNPN and SVGIG (reference sequence). CDR3 coding DNA: TGTGCCTGGACTAGCGGGAGGGACAATGAGCAGTTCTTC. It specifies CAWTSGRDNEQFF.

V gene TRBV12-3 or TRBV12-4 combines with J gene TRBJ1-2; D is unclear. The ends were cut back, 5 bases at V and 6 bases at J, with 4 bases in the middle. The length of the CDR3 is 10 residues. The CDR3 bases are TGTGCCAGCAGTCGAGATGGCTACACCTTC. Residues: CASSRDGYTF.

The V and J genes are TRBV28 and TRBJ1-5; D uncertain. This CDR3 spans 13 amino acids. CDR1 and CDR2 (germline): MDHEN, SYDVKM. The ends were cut back, 4 bases at V and 3 bases at J, with 7 bases in the middle. CDR3 sequence (DNA): TGTGCCAGCAGTTCCTCGATCAATCAGCCCCAGCATTTT. Amino acids: CASSSSINQPQHF.

The genes are TRBV5-6 and TRBJ2-7, with D possibly being TRBD2 (6 bases). Germline V CDR1 and CDR2: SGHDT, YYEEEE. The CDR3 length is 13 residues. V was pared by 6 bases and J by 3 bases, with 13 bases between. CDR3 nucleotides: TGTGCCAGCACGGATGCCGGGGGCTACGAGCAGTACTTC. As protein: CASTDAGGYEQYF.

The rearrangement joins TRBV4-2 to TRBJ2-3; no reliable D call. The CDR3 loop spans 14 amino acids. V was clipped by 5 bases and J by 6 bases, with 15 bases between them. Germline V lookup: CDR1 LGHNA, CDR2 YNFKEQ. CDR3 residues: CASSELTAVDTQYF. Written as DNA, the CDR3 is TGTGCCAGCAGCGAGTTAACGGCGGTGGATACGCAGTATTTT.

The chain carries TRBV29-1 and TRBJ1-1; D is uncertain. The CDR3 spans 13 residues. Germline lookup yields CDR1 SQVTM and CDR2 ANQGSEA. V lost 3 bases and J 1 base, leaving 9 bases between the germline ends. This CDR3 reads CSVDGSSNTEAFF. Here the CDR3 DNA reads TGCAGCGTTGACGGCAGCTCGAACACTGAAGCTTTCTTT.

The V and J genes are TRBV12-3 or TRBV12-4 and TRBJ2-1, with D tentatively TRBD1 or TRBD2 (5 bases each). V was trimmed by 10 bases and J by 12 bases, leaving 22 bases between them. The CDR3 is 13 amino acids. The DNA of the CDR3 is TGTGCCACGCAGGGACCTGGCACAATAGGGCAGTTCTTC. Protein: CATQGPGTIGQFF.

The chain employs TRBV4-1 and TRBJ2-1; possible D gene TRBD2, 5 bases. Trimming pared 0 bases from V and 4 bases from J, leaving 10 bases between. Germline CDR1 is MGHRA and CDR2 is YSYEKL. This CDR3 region has 15 residues. The CDR3 DNA is TGCGCCAGCAGCCAAGAGAGCGGATTATACAATGAGCAGTTCTTC. As protein: CASSQESGLYNEQFF.

This chain connects TRBV2 to TRBJ2-7, with 10 nucleotides matching TRBD1. CDR1 and CDR2 from the germline V gene are SNHLY and FYNNEI. The ends lost 4 bases at V and 1 base at J; junction bases unmatched: 10. The CDR3 consists of 17 residues. The CDR3 DNA is TGTGCCAGCAGTGCCACGGGACAGGGGACTTGGTCCTACGAGCAGTACTTC. Its protein product is CASSATGQGTWSYEQYF.

The chain has TRBV20-1 and TRBJ2-1; 12 bases are a match to TRBD2. Germline V lookup: CDR1 DFQATT, CDR2 SNEGSKA (reference sequence). This CDR3 spans 18 amino acids. CDR3 sequence (DNA): TGCAGCGCCGGCGGGACTAGCGGGCGCCTTAGCTCCTACAATGAGCAGTTCTTC. It codes for CSAGGTSGRLSSYNEQFF.

J is TRBJ2-5 and V is TRBV4-3; maybe TRBD2 (6 bases). The CDR3 has 14 amino acids. Germline V gene sequence: CDR1 LGHNA, CDR2 YSLEER. Trimming cost V 4 bases and J 5 bases, with 14 bases left between them. For the CDR3, the DNA is TGCGCCAGCAGCCCGTGGGGGGTCTCCGAGACCCAGTACTTC. It encodes CASSPWGVSETQYF.